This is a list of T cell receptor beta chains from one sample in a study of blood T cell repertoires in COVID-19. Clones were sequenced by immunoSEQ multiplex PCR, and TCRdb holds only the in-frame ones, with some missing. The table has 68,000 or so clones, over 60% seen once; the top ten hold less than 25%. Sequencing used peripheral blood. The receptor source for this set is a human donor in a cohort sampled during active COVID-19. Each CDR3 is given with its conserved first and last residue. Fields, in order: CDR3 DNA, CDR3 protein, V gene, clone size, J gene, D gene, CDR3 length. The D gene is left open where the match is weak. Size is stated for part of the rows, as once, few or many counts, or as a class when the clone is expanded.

TGTGCCAGCAGTTATACCTCCCCGGGACAGTCCTCCGAGCAGTACTTC CASSYTSPGQSSEQYF TRBV6-6 NA TRBJ2-7 TRBD1 16
TGTGCCAGCAGCCAAATTGGGGGGAACTATGGCTACACCTTC CASSQIGGNYGYTF TRBV4-2 NA TRBJ1-2 NA 14
TGTGCCAGCAGCTACCTGTTCGGGCTAGCGGGGGCTCGGTCCTACGAGCAGTACTTC CASSYLFGLAGARSYEQYF TRBV5-6 once TRBJ2-7 TRBD2 19
TGTGCCATCAGTGAAGGCAGGGGGCTTCTCTCACCCCTCCACTTT CAISEGRGLLSPLHF TRBV10-3 NA TRBJ1-6 TRBD1 15
TGTGCCAGTAGTATCTTAGACAGGAATTCACCCCTCCACTTT CASSILDRNSPLHF TRBV19 few TRBJ1-6 NA 14
TGTGCCATCGGACCCGGGACAGGGTACAATGAGCAGTTCTTC CAIGPGTGYNEQFF TRBV10-3 NA TRBJ2-1 TRBD1 14
TGTGCCAGTAGTCTACCTAGCCGGGACAATGAGCAGTTCTTC CASSLPSRDNEQFF TRBV19 NA TRBJ2-1 NA 14
TGTGCCAGCAGAGGGGACAGCCGCACAGATACGCAGTATTTT CASRGDSRTDTQYF TRBV2 NA TRBJ2-3 TRBD1 14
TGCGCCAGCAGCCAAGGGGGACTAGCGGGAGTCGGCACCGGGGAGCTGTTTTTT CASSQGGLAGVGTGELFF TRBV4-1 NA TRBJ2-2 TRBD2 18
TGTGCCAGCAGTTACTCCGACAGTTATCAGCCCCAGCATTTT CASSYSDSYQPQHF TRBV6-6 NA TRBJ1-5 NA 14
TGTGCCAGCAGCCCGGGGACTAGCGGGAGGCTACGAGGAGAGCAGTACTTC CASSPGTSGRLRGEQYF TRBV5-4 NA TRBJ2-7 TRBD2 17
TGTGCCAGCAGCCAACGGGGGAATAGTAATAATTCACCCCTCCACTTT CASSQRGNSNNSPLHF TRBV7-2 NA TRBJ1-6 NA 16
TGCAGTGCTAGTGGGGCTGGACTAGGTGGTGAGCAGTTCTTC CSASGAGLGGEQFF TRBV20-1 NA TRBJ2-1 TRBD2 14
TGTGCCAGTAGTCCCGCGGACAGGGCTAACTATGGCTACACCTTC CASSPADRANYGYTF TRBV19 NA TRBJ1-2 TRBD1 15
TGTGCCAGCATACTAGCGGGGGGAAATGAGCAGTTCTTC CASILAGGNEQFF TRBV7-2 NA TRBJ2-1 TRBD2 13
TGTGCCAGCAGCGTAGTAGAACAGTACACAGATACGCAGTATTTT CASSVVEQYTDTQYF TRBV9 large TRBJ2-3 NA 15
TGTGCCAGCAGCTTAATCGGCGTCAGGGGGGGCTACACCTTC CASSLIGVRGGYTF TRBV11-3 NA TRBJ1-2 TRBD1 14
TGTGCCAGCAGCCAACAGGGGTTGGAAGGAAACACCATATATTTT CASSQQGLEGNTIYF TRBV5-6 NA TRBJ1-3 TRBD1 15
TGTGCCAGCAGCTTGGCCGGGACAGGGATGGGGGAGACCCAGTACTTC CASSLAGTGMGETQYF TRBV5-8 NA TRBJ2-5 TRBD1 16
TGTGCCAGCAGTTTCCCGGGGTTGGGCAATCAGCCCCAGCATTTT CASSFPGLGNQPQHF TRBV28 NA TRBJ1-5 NA 15
TGCAGTGCTAGTGACAGGGCAGAGACCCAGTACTTC CSASDRAETQYF TRBV20-1 NA TRBJ2-5 TRBD1 12
TGCGCCAGCAGCTTTCAGGCAGGGGCTCTCGCCGGGGAGCTGTTTTTT CASSFQAGALAGELFF TRBV5-1 NA TRBJ2-2 NA 16
TGTGCCAGCAGTTACTCGACCGGACAGACGAACACTGAAGCTTTCTTT CASSYSTGQTNTEAFF TRBV6-2/TRBV6-3 NA TRBJ1-1 NA 16
TGCGCCAGCAGCCCCGACAGGGGCCCCTACGAGCAGTACTTC CASSPDRGPYEQYF TRBV4-3 few TRBJ2-7 TRBD1 14
TGTGCCAGCAGCTTATCATCCGGGTATAGCACAGATACGCAGTATTTT CASSLSSGYSTDTQYF TRBV11-2 NA TRBJ2-3 NA 16
TGTGCCAGCAGCCTAACAGGGGGCTTGGGCACAGATACGCAGTATTTT CASSLTGGLGTDTQYF TRBV7-9 NA TRBJ2-3 TRBD1 16
TGTGCCAGCAGCGCTACCGGGACAGGGCTGATGAACACTGAAGCTTTCTTT CASSATGTGLMNTEAFF TRBV9 NA TRBJ1-1 TRBD1 17
TGTGCCAGCAGCCCCGGGACAACTTATGGCTACACCTTC CASSPGTTYGYTF TRBV7-8 NA TRBJ1-2 NA 13
TGTGCCAGCAGTTACTCGGGGACTAGCGGCACCGGGGAGCTGTTTTTT CASSYSGTSGTGELFF TRBV6-2/TRBV6-3 few TRBJ2-2 TRBD2 16
TGCGCCAGCAGCTTGACTAGCGGGGGGGGAAGCTCCTACGAGCAGTACTTC CASSLTSGGGSSYEQYF TRBV5-1 NA TRBJ2-7 TRBD2 17
TGTGCCAGCAGTTTAATTCAGGGGAGCAATCAGCCCCAGCATTTT CASSLIQGSNQPQHF TRBV27 once TRBJ1-5 NA 15
TGTGCCAGCAACGGTTCGGGTTTCTGGGGAAAGCGGGACCTCTACGAGCAGTACTTC CASNGSGFWGKRDLYEQYF TRBV28 many TRBJ2-7 TRBD2 19
TGCAGTGCTCGACTAGTGGATACGCAGTATTTT CSARLVDTQYF TRBV20-1 NA TRBJ2-3 NA 11
TGTGCCAGCAGTTTATCGGGGCCAGGACAGGGGATACCAGATACGCAGTATTTT CASSLSGPGQGIPDTQYF TRBV28 NA TRBJ2-3 TRBD1 18
TGTGCCAGCAGCATCGACAGGGGAGGAACGCCTGAGCAGTTCTTC CASSIDRGGTPEQFF TRBV21-1 few TRBJ2-1 NA 15
TGCGCCAGCAGCGGACAGGGATTGAACACTGAAGCTTTCTTT CASSGQGLNTEAFF TRBV5-1 few TRBJ1-1 TRBD1 14
TGTGCCAGTAGTCCCGGGACAGAAGAGACCCAGTACTTC CASSPGTEETQYF TRBV19 NA TRBJ2-5 TRBD1 13
TGTGCCAGTAGTATCCCTTCTAGCGGGGGGGGAGATACGCAGTATTTT CASSIPSSGGGDTQYF TRBV19 NA TRBJ2-3 TRBD2 16
TGTGCCAGCAGCTTAGGATCGGGAGTTGAGTACGAGCAGTACTTC CASSLGSGVEYEQYF TRBV7-2 NA TRBJ2-7 NA 15
TGTGCCAGCAGCTTCCGGTCCGCGGCATCAGATACGCAGTATTTT CASSFRSAASDTQYF TRBV11-2 few TRBJ2-3 NA 15
TGTGCCAGCAGTCCTCGGGGAGGGTCCTACGAGCAGTACTTC CASSPRGGSYEQYF TRBV27 NA TRBJ2-7 TRBD2 14